The source of this T cell receptor beta chain is a study of T cells in tumors after PD-1 blockade. Germline CDR1 is MNHNY and CDR2 is SVGAGI (reference sequence). V was shortened by 2 bases and J by 3 bases, with 15 bases between the two germline ends. This CDR3 region has 16 residues. The table came from immunoSEQ multiplex PCR; TCRdb's copy has only in-frame clones and leaves some out. The sample lists approximately 47,000 clones; about 85% were seen once. The sequences come from PBMCs, collected before anti-PD-1 treatment. The clonotype comes from a human donor with basal cell carcinoma. V gene TRBV6-6 combines with J gene TRBJ2-3; D perhaps matches TRBD2 (7 bases). CDR3 sequence: CASSYLRGAGTDTQYF. In DNA, the CDR3 is TGTGCCAGCAGTTACCTCCGGGGGGCAGGGACAGATACGCAGTATTTT.